This TCR beta chain comes out of a study of technical replicates of blood from several donors. The method was immunoSEQ multiplex PCR; TCRdb's version includes in-frame clones alone and lacks a portion of them. The data contain approximately 64,000 clones, 70% to 90% of them singletons. Trimming removed 5 bases from V and 4 bases from J, with 14 bases in between. There are 14 residues in the CDR3. Per germline, CDR1 SGHVS and CDR2 FQNEAQ. V and J are TRBV7-8 and TRBJ1-2; D uncertain. Sequences were obtained from PBMCs. This TCR derives from a human donor in good health. Some clones in this sample may be carry-over from other donors' samples. The CDR3 loop reads CASSLPGETYGYTF. CDR3 bases: TGTGCCAGCAGCCTTCCGGGAGAGACCTATGGCTACACCTTC.